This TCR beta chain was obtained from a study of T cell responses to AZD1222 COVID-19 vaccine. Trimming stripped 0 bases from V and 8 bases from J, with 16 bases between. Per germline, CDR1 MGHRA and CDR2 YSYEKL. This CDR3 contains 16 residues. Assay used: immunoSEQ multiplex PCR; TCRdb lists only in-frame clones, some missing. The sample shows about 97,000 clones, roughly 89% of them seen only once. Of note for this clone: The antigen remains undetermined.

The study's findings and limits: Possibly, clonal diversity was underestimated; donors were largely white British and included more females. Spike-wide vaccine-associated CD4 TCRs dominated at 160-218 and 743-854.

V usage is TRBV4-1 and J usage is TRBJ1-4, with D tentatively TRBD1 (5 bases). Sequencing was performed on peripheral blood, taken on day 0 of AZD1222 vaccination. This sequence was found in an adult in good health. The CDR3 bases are TGCGCCAGCAGCCAAGATGGGGGAAGGGTTAGGGAAAAACTGTTTTTT. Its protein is CASSQDGGRVREKLFF.